This note documents a single T cell receptor (beta chain) sequence. Its recognized antigen is unknown. Base qualities are not recorded, but no much larger clone differs from it by a single base. V sheds 4 bases and J sheds 1 base, leaving 7 bases between their ends. The CDR3 runs 13 amino acids, cysteine and phenylalanine included. Only the CDR3 portion is preserved as DNA: 39 bases, with reading frame beginning at the first base. Based on the germline V gene, the CDR1 and CDR2 sequences are SGHTA and FQGNSA. The sample originates from a study of CD8+ T cells in alopecia areata (dated by TCRdb to the late 2010s). Background for the entire study: Treated patients were enrolled in an open-label pilot trial of oral tofacitinib, 5 to 10 mg twice daily, for moderate-to-severe alopecia areata. Patients received tofacitinib for 6 to 18 months and were then followed off drug for 6 months to check for delayed response and recurrence. The study used high-throughput TCRbeta sequencing to examine T cell clonal expansion in alopecia areata, in both the C3H/HeJ mouse model and human patients. Human TCRbeta sequencing covered scalp tissue and sorted CD4+ and CD8+ peripheral blood T cells from patchy and totalis/universalis alopecia areata patients and healthy controls. Tofacitinib-treated patients had biopsies at baseline and at 4 and 24 weeks of treatment, with a later scalp biopsy in several patients. Clonality in the scalp was compared among normal scalp (n=4), patchy alopecia areata scalp (n=8), and alopecia totalis/universalis scalp (n=8). RNA was obtained with the PAXgene miRNA kit for fixed scalp, the miRNeasy kit for PBMCs, and the RNeasy kit for mouse skin. TCRbeta CDR3 regions were amplified by immunoSEQ multiplex PCR using 35 Vbeta forward and 13 Jbeta reverse primers.

From alopecia areata patients, peripheral blood was collected along with lesional scalp punch biopsies. Scalp biopsies from humans were placed right away in PAXgene tissue containers for fixation. The paper as a whole reports these results and caveats: TCR sequences shared between patients were less clear than in mice, possibly partly because of HLA diversity in the patient population. Unlike mouse skin, where gammadelta T cells dominate, normal human skin contains resident alphabeta T cells that get sequenced too, which complicates analysis of the scalp TCR repertoire. Lesional scalp, especially in alopecia totalis/universalis, showed higher clonality and more expanded CD8+ clones than normal scalp, suggesting antigenic drive.

Libraries were constructed by the immunoSEQ multiplex PCR assay. RNA was extracted from all samples and reverse transcribed into cDNA as template for TCR sequencing. First-strand cDNA was synthesized with SuperScript III using a 2:1 mix of oligo-dT and random hexamers. A synthetic immune receptor repertoire was used to gauge amplification bias, and whatever bias remained was removed computationally. As for the original processing: Raw reads were preprocessed to remove errors, and CDR3 was defined by IMGT conventions from the conserved cysteine to phenylalanine. Clonality was computed by normalizing Shannon entropy by log2 of the number of productive unique TCRs and subtracting the result from 1. CD4 or CD8 identity of scalp clones was inferred by cross-referencing scalp TCRbeta sequences with sorted blood CD4 and CD8 repertoires. The clones in this table, taken by TCRdb from immuneACCESS, are in-frame only. Not every clone is retained; where verified, under half of the shortfall comes from an unresolved V gene, and the cause of the rest is unknown. V and J calls and clone size come straight from that table; D and trimming were deduced from the DNA. The sample has around 12,000 clones on record, more than 50% of them singletons. The ten largest account for 20% to 25% of the sample.

The V and J genes are TRBV7-2 and TRBJ2-5; the D gene cannot be resolved reliably. The TCR was taken from a human donor with alopecia areata. Sequencing was carried out using skin. The CDR3 protein is CASSWIIQETQYF. The nucleotide sequence reads as follows: TGTGCCAGCAGCTGGATAATCCAAGAGACCCAGTACTTC.